This TCR beta chain was sequenced during a study of regulatory T cells in long-lasting Graves disease. Time point specified: persistent/refractory GD, antithyroid drugs over 5 years with positive TRAb. From PBMCs, RNA was extracted and then used to make the TCR library. The collection involved drawing approximately 9 milliliters of peripheral blood into EDTA tubes. This clonotype was found many times. The authors built TCR beta libraries using iRepertoire HTBI primers and Arm-PCR of CDR3 regions. TCRdb reprocessed the multiplex PCR reads with MiXCR, giving one entry per CDR3 protein. The data hold about 450,000 distinct CDR3 sequences, with about a quarter observed a single time. Per germline, CDR1 MDHEN and CDR2 SYDVKM. With 5 bases removed from V and 7 bases from J, the gap between germline ends came to 24 bases. This CDR3 region has 16 residues.

The clonotype comes from a female donor with Graves disease. Sequences were derived from peripheral blood mononuclear cells (PBMCs), sampled when the disease was refractory, from a patient treated with antithyroid drugs. The chain combines TRBV28 with TRBJ2-7; tentative D call: TRBD1 (5 bases). CDR3 nucleotides: TGTGCCAGCAGTCGACGGGTACAGGCGGCCCCTCGGGAGCAGTACTTC. It encodes CASSRRVQAAPREQYF.